A single sample gave rise to the 4 T cell receptor beta chains below, sequenced in a study of T cell responses to AZD1222 COVID-19 vaccine. Libraries were prepared by immunoSEQ multiplex PCR; TCRdb keeps only in-frame clonotypes and omits some of them. The data hold more than 120,000 clones, with roughly 88% observed a single time. The sample here was peripheral blood, taken 28 days after the second dose of the MenACWY control vaccine. The source of these receptors is an adult who received the MenACWY meningococcal vaccine as a control.

The chain is built from TRBV27 and TRBJ1-2; TRBD1 might be the D (6 bases). The germline V gene encodes CDR1 MNHEY and CDR2 SMNVEV (reference sequence). The CDR3 has 14 residues. Between the trimmed V and J ends, which lost 9 bases and 9 bases, there was a span of 23 bases. The CDR3 region is CARQERGGAGCYTF. In nucleotides, the CDR3 is TGTGCCAGACAGGAACGGGGGGGGGCCGGTTGCTACACCTTC.

The CDR3 DNA follows: TGTGCCACCAGAGGGGGGGGCCTCTACAATGAGCAGTTCTTC. It specifies CATRGGGLYNEQFF. The V call is TRBV6-6, the J call TRBJ2-1, with a tentative D call TRBD2 (7 bases). This CDR3 contains 14 residues. V lost 10 bases, J lost 3 bases, and 16 bases lay in between. Germline V lookup: CDR1 MNHNY, CDR2 SVGAGI (reference sequence).

The chain is built from TRBV6-2 or TRBV6-3 and TRBJ1-2, with TRBD1 as a possible D gene (5 bases). CDR3 size: 15 residues. Germline loops: CDR1 MNHEY, CDR2 SVGEGT. V lost 0 bases and J 4 bases, leaving 12 bases between the germline ends. The CDR3 nucleotides are TGTGCCAGCAGTTACTCGATATGGGGCGGCTATGGCTACACCTTC. It encodes CASSYSIWGGYGYTF.

The V and J genes are TRBV13 and TRBJ2-1; TRBD2 agrees at 13 bases. V was pared by 1 base and J by 6 bases, with 3 bases of the junction left unmatched. There are 16 residues in the CDR3. Per the germline V gene, CDR1 is PRHDT and CDR2 is FYEKMQ (reference sequence). The CDR3 DNA reads TGTGCCAGCAGCTTAGCGGGACTAGCGGGATTCAATGAGCAGTTCTTC. Translation gives CASSLAGLAGFNEQFF.